One and the same sample provided the 17 T cell receptor beta chains below, sequenced in a study of PD-L1 blockade in urothelial cancer. TCRdb keeps only in-frame clones here, not all; method: immunoSEQ multiplex PCR. The top ten clones hold over 8.5% of a sample with about 88,000 clones, approximately 90% of them seen once. The sample in question was PBMCs, obtained around atezolizumab (anti-PD-L1) treatment. The receptor source for this set is a man aged 55-75 years with urothelial cancer.

The chain joins TRBV9 to TRBJ2-1; TRBD2 matches 11 bases. The CDR3 totals 16 residues. V shed 2 bases and J 5 bases; nucleotides not matched to a gene: 6. Germline V gives CDR1 SGDLS, CDR2 YYNGEE. The CDR3 is CASSVYGTSGNNEQFF. The CDR3 region has the DNA TGTGCCAGCAGCGTCTATGGGACTAGCGGCAACAATGAGCAGTTCTTC.

This sequence joins TRBV9 and TRBJ2-7; no firm D call. The V end was cut by 0 bases, the J end by 4 bases, with 11 bases between. CDR1 and CDR2 (germline): SGDLS, YYNGEE. This CDR3 comprises 14 residues. This CDR3 reads CASSVAFDGYEQYF. The CDR3 region has the DNA TGTGCCAGCAGCGTAGCATTTGACGGGTACGAGCAGTACTTC.

V is TRBV21-1 and J is TRBJ2-1; TRBD1 reflects the table's D call only, with no check against the DNA. TRBV21-1 is shown as a pseudogene. CDR3 length: 17 amino acids. The CDR3 bases are TGTGCCAGCAGCAAAGATAGAGGCAGGGCCCCCCACAATGAGCAGTTCTTC. It encodes CASSKDRGRAPHNEQFF.

The table lists this clone with a few counts. The chain links TRBV5-6 to TRBJ2-1, with 7 bases aligning to TRBD1. The germline CDR1 and CDR2 sequences are SGHDT and YYEEEE. V dropped 4 bases and J dropped 0; count of bases not matched to a gene: 4. The CDR3 contains 15 residues. The CDR3 spells CASSPGQSSYNEQFF. Here the CDR3 DNA reads TGTGCCAGCAGCCCGGGACAGTCCTCCTACAATGAGCAGTTCTTC.

The chain uses TRBV5-4 and TRBJ1-4; D is undetermined. Trimming shortened V by 1 base and J by 2 bases, and 6 bases separated the two germline ends. CDR3 length: 14 amino acids. Looked up from germline, CDR1 is SGHNT and CDR2 is YYREEE (reference sequence). The CDR3 loop reads CASSLYSTNEKLFF. The CDR3 DNA follows: TGTGCCAGCAGCTTGTATTCCACTAATGAAAAACTGTTTTTT.

V gene TRBV4-2 combines with J gene TRBJ2-3, with D perhaps TRBD2 (5 bases). This CDR3 is 13 amino acids long. The V gene's germline CDR1 is LGHNA and CDR2 YNFKEQ. Trimming pared 6 bases from V and 3 bases from J, leaving 10 bases between. The CDR3 sequence is CASRTTGTDTQYF. The CDR3 DNA reads as TGTGCCAGCAGAACCACGGGAACAGATACGCAGTATTTT.

This chain joins TRBV9 and TRBJ1-6; 9 nucleotides align to TRBD1. Germline V CDR1 and CDR2: SGDLS, YYNGEE. After removal of 3 bases from V and 8 bases from J, the junction contained 3 bases not matched to a gene. The CDR3 contains 14 residues. The CDR3 region is CASSETGGHSPLHF. The CDR3 nucleotides read TGTGCCAGCAGCGAGACAGGGGGACATTCACCCCTCCACTTT.

The V call is TRBV7-8, the J call TRBJ2-3, with a possible D match to TRBD1 (5 bases). V lost 2 bases and J 5 bases, leaving 11 bases between the germline ends. The CDR3 spans 14 residues. The germline V gene has CDR1 SGHVS and CDR2 FQNEAQ. As DNA, the CDR3 is TGTGCCAGCAGCTTAAGGGGCGCGGAAGATACGCAGTATTTT. It codes for CASSLRGAEDTQYF.

The chain has TRBV15 and TRBJ2-7, with TRBD1 matching 11 bases. In germline, CDR1 is LNHNV, CDR2 YYDKDF (reference sequence). V trimming: 3 bases; J trimming: 3 bases; junction bases outside the gene matches: 16. The CDR3 extends over 19 amino acids. The CDR3 DNA reads TGTGCCACCAGCAGCCGGGACAGGGGGAGTGACTACGGTCACTACGAGCAGTACTTC. It yields the protein CATSSRDRGSDYGHYEQYF.

This sequence joins TRBV6-1 and TRBJ2-7; TRBD1 agrees at 7 bases. CDR3 length: 14 amino acids. After removal of 3 bases from V and 6 bases from J, the junction contained 8 bases not matched to a gene. Germline V gene data show CDR1 as MNHNS and CDR2 as SASEGT. The CDR3 spells CASSETGTPLEQYF. CDR3 in DNA: TGTGCCAGCAGTGAGACAGGGACCCCTCTCGAGCAGTACTTC.

This rearrangement joins TRBV6-5 to TRBJ2-1; D perhaps matches TRBD2 (5 bases). Germline values: CDR1 MNHEY, CDR2 SVGAGI. This CDR3 spans 15 amino acids. V gave up 0 bases and J gave up 4 bases, with 10 bases separating them. The CDR3 DNA follows: TGTGCCAGCAGTTACTCGCTAGCAGGATACAATGAGCAGTTCTTC. Translated: CASSYSLAGYNEQFF.

This clone has only a few counts. This chain links TRBV7-7 with TRBJ2-7; 8 bases map to TRBD1. Germline CDR1 is SSHAT and CDR2 is FNYEAQ (reference sequence). The CDR3 is made up of 17 amino acids. V was clipped by 0 bases and J by 5 bases; unmatched bases: 12. DNA for the CDR3: TGTGCCAGCAGCTTAGCAGAGGACAGGGTTTCTCCCCACGAGCAGTACTTC. Protein: CASSLAEDRVSPHEQYF.

The rearrangement uses TRBV5-1 and TRBJ2-2, with D possibly matching TRBD1 (5 bases). With 1 base removed from V and 3 bases from J, the gap between germline ends came to 13 bases. This CDR3 contains 16 residues. CDR1 and CDR2 (germline): SGHRS, YFSETQ. The CDR3 sequence: CASSLRWGADTGELFF. The DNA for the CDR3 is TGCGCCAGCAGCTTGAGGTGGGGCGCGGACACCGGGGAGCTGTTTTTT.

This chain joins TRBV7-9 and TRBJ1-1, with D tentatively TRBD1 (6 bases). CDR1 is SEHNR and CDR2 is FQNEAQ in the germline V gene (reference sequence). The CDR3 has 14 amino acids. V shed 3 bases and J shed 0 bases, with 8 bases lying between them. CDR3 amino acids: CASSFDRLNTEAFF. CDR3 bases: TGTGCCAGCAGCTTCGACAGGTTGAACACTGAAGCTTTCTTT.

This chain links TRBV27 with TRBJ2-6, with D tentatively TRBD2 (6 bases). V lost 3 bases and J lost 0, with 18 bases in between. CDR3 size: 19 residues. CDR1 and CDR2 from the germline V gene are MNHEY and SMNVEV (reference sequence). The CDR3 region is CASSFRDLAISSGANVLTF. The CDR3 region has the DNA TGTGCCAGCAGTTTTCGTGATCTAGCGATCAGCTCTGGGGCCAACGTCCTGACTTTC.

The chain joins TRBV7-2 to TRBJ2-3, with TRBD2 matching 9 bases. Trimming removed 0 bases from V and 4 bases from J; junction bases left unmatched: 11. CDR3 length equals 18 residues. Germline V gives CDR1 SGHTA, CDR2 FQGNSA. CDR3 loop: CASSLAWLAGRTPDTQYF. The CDR3 coding sequence is TGTGCCAGCAGCTTAGCGTGGCTAGCGGGGAGAACCCCAGATACGCAGTATTTT.

The chain couples TRBV11-2 to TRBJ2-7; weak D call: TRBD1 (6 bases). In germline, CDR1 is SGHAT, CDR2 FQNNGV. The CDR3 is 14 amino acids. The V end lost 5 bases, the J end lost 7 bases, and 18 bases lay between the germline ends. CDR3 sequence: CASSHHITGSEQYF. The CDR3 DNA follows: TGTGCCAGCAGCCACCACATAACAGGGAGTGAGCAGTACTTC. Full variable domain (outside the CDR3, taken from reference TRBV11-2 and TRBJ2-7): EAGVAQSPRYKIIEKRQSVAFWCNPISGHATLYWYQQILGQGPKLLIQFQNNGVVDDSQLPKDRFSAERLKGVDSTLKIQPAKLEDSAVYLCASSHHITGSEQYFGPGTRLTVT.